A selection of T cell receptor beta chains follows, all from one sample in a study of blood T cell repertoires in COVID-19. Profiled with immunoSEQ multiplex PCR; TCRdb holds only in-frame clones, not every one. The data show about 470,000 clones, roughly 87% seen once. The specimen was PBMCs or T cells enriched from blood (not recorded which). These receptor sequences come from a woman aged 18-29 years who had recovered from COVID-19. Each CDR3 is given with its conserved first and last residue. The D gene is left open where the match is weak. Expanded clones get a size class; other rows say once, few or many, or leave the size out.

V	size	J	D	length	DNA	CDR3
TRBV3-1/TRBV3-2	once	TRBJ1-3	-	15	TGTGCCAGCAGCCAGACATCAAACTCTGGAAACACCATATATTTT	CASSQTSNSGNTIYF
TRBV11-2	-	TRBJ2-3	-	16	TGTGCCAGCAGCTTAGATGCGGCACCGGGCACAGATACGCAGTATTTT	CASSLDAAPGTDTQYF
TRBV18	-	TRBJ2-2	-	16	TGTGCCAGCTCTCCTATGTATAGCGTGAACACCGGGGAGCTGTTTTTT	CASSPMYSVNTGELFF
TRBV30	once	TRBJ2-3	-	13	TGTGCCTGGAGTGTACCGGCGGGGAGCACGCAGTATTTT	CAWSVPAGSTQYF
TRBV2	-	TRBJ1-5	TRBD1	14	TGTGCCAGCAGTCGACAGGGGTGGGATCAGCCCCAGCATTTT	CASSRQGWDQPQHF
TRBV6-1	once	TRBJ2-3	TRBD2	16	TGTGCCAGCAGTGCCCTAGCGGGGGTTCTCACAGATACGCAGTATTTT	CASSALAGVLTDTQYF
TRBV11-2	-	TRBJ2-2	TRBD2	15	TGTGCCAGCAGCTTAGTACGGGGGGGTACCGGGGAGCTGTTTTTT	CASSLVRGGTGELFF
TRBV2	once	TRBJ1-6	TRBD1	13	TGTGCCAGCAAGACAGGGCTTAATTCACCCCTCCACTTT	CASKTGLNSPLHF
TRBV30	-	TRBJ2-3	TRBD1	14	TGTGCCTGGAGTGCTGGGACAGGGGCAGATACGCAGTATTTT	CAWSAGTGADTQYF
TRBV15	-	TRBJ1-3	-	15	TGTGCCACCACTCAGGGCGGGGTGACTGGAAACACCATATATTTT	CATTQGGVTGNTIYF
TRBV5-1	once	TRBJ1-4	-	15	TGCGCCAGCAGCTTGGCTGGGGGGGCTAATGAAAAACTGTTTTTT	CASSLAGGANEKLFF
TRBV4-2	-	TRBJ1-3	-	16	TGTGCCAGCAGCCGCGGAGGACGGAGCTCTGGAAACACCATATATTTT	CASSRGGRSSGNTIYF
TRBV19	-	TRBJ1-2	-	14	TGTGCCAGTAGTATAGAAATAGGGAGTTATGGCTACACCTTC	CASSIEIGSYGYTF
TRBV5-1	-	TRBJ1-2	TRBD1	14	TGCGCCAGCACCGAGGGGGCCCTAGGTTATGGCTACACCTTC	CASTEGALGYGYTF
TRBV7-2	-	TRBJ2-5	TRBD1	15	TGTGCCAGCAGCTTAGGGGGGCAGGGGGAAGAGACCCAGTACTTC	CASSLGGQGEETQYF
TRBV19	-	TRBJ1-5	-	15	TGTGCCAGTAGTTTTTTTCGTACAGGATTAAAGCCCCAGCATTTT	CASSFFRTGLKPQHF
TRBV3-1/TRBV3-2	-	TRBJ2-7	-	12	TGTGCCAGCAGCCAACACGGCTACGAGCAGTACTTC	CASSQHGYEQYF
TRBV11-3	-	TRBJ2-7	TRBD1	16	TGTGCCAGCCCGGGGACAGACCTCTCAGCGGACTACGAGCAGTACTTC	CASPGTDLSADYEQYF
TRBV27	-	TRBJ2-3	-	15	TGTGCCAGCAGTTCGACGGCGGGGGCGAGGGATACGCAGTATTTT	CASSSTAGARDTQYF
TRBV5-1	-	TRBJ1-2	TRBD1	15	TGCGCCAGCAGCTTGGAGAACCCAGGGGGCTCTGGCTACACCTTC	CASSLENPGGSGYTF
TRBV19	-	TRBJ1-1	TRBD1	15	TGTGCCAGTAGTATAACGGGACAGGGGGACACTGAAGCTTTCTTT	CASSITGQGDTEAFF
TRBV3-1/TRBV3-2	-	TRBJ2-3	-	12	TGTGCCAGCAGCCAAACTCGAGATACGCAGTATTTT	CASSQTRDTQYF
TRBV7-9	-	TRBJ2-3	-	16	TGTGCCAGCAGCTTAGTCGAGCGGCAAAGCACAGATACGCAGTATTTT	CASSLVERQSTDTQYF
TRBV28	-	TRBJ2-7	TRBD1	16	TGTGCCAGCACCCTCCCTGGGGGACAGAGCTCCTACGAGCAGTACTTC	CASTLPGGQSSYEQYF
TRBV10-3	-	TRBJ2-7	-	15	TGTGCCGCAGCCCCAGGGGTGGTCAAGTTCGACGAGCAGTACTTC	CAAAPGVVKFDEQYF
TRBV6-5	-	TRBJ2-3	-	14	TGTGCCAGCAGTACTCGGACTAGCACAGATACGCAGTATTTT	CASSTRTSTDTQYF
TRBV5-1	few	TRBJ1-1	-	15	TGCGCCAGCATCCCCGGGGTGCCCCCGGGGACTGAAGCTTTCTTT	CASIPGVPPGTEAFF
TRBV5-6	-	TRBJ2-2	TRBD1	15	TGTGCCAGCAGACGACAGGGCATAGTTACCGGGGAGCTGTTTTTT	CASRRQGIVTGELFF
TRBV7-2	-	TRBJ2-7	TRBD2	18	TGTGCCAGCAGCCCGGTGAGCGGGGGGCCGGAGTCGCTTCACGAGCAGTACTTC	CASSPVSGGPESLHEQYF
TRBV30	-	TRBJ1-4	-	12	TGTGCCTGGAGCTTTTCGGGGGAAAAACTGTTTTTT	CAWSFSGEKLFF
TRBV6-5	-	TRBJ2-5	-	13	TGTGCCAGCACCGAGGGTGAACGGGAGACCCAGTACTTC	CASTEGERETQYF
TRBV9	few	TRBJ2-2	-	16	TGTGCCAGCAGCGTAGGGGGGCAGGGCTACACCGGGGAGCTGTTTTTT	CASSVGGQGYTGELFF
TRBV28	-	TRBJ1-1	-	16	TGTGCCAGCAGTTTTACCCGCGGGACCCGCTACACTGAAGCTTTCTTT	CASSFTRGTRYTEAFF
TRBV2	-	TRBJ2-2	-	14	TGTGCCAGCCTATGGCGGTCGAACACCGGGGAGCTGTTTTTT	CASLWRSNTGELFF
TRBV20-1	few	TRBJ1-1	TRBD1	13	TGCAGTGCTAGTTGGGACAGGAGCACTGAAGCTTTCTTT	CSASWDRSTEAFF
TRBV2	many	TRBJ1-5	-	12	TGTGCCAGCAGTGATCTTCATCAGCCCCAGCATTTT	CASSDLHQPQHF
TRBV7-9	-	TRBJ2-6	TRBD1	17	TGTGCCAGCTCGCGAACAGGGGGCAGCCCTGGGGCCAACGTCCTGACTTTC	CASSRTGGSPGANVLTF
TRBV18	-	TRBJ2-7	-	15	TGTGCCAGCTCACCACAACCCACAGCTGCCTACGAGCAGTACTTC	CASSPQPTAAYEQYF
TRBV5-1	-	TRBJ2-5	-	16	TGCGCCAGCAGCTTGGGACCCGGGACACAACAAGAGACCCAGTACTTC	CASSLGPGTQQETQYF